A single sample is the source of the 18 T cell receptor beta chains below, sequenced in a study of human T cells and chemical hapten exposure. The sample's time point: patch test 2, 6 weeks after DPC sensitization. Treatment denoted: therapeutic diphenylcyclopropenone sensitization with weekly scalp DPC. In TCRdb, the RACE reads were re-called with MiXCR into one record per CDR3 protein. The sample consists of under 90,000 distinct CDR3 sequences, about 9% of them appearing once. Sequencing was performed on whole blood, taken in connection with sensitization to the hapten diphenylcyclopropenone (DPC). These receptor sequences come from a woman in her fifties or sixties with alopecia areata. Some clones in this sample may be carry-over from other donors' samples.

This clonotype was detected ten times or more. The rearrangement uses TRBV29-1 and TRBJ1-4; D is unresolved. The length of the CDR3 is 13 residues. The V gene lost 7 bases and the J gene lost 3 bases, with 12 bases spanning the gap. Germline V gene data show CDR1 as SQVTM and CDR2 as ANQGSEA. This chain's CDR3 is CSANGSPNEKLFF. DNA for the CDR3: TGCAGCGCCAACGGCAGTCCTAATGAAAAACTGTTTTTT.

V usage is TRBV7-9 and J usage is TRBJ2-3; D is unclear. V lost 1 base, J lost 6 bases, and 11 bases lay in between. The CDR3 consists of 14 residues. Germline V CDR1 and CDR2: SEHNR, FQNEAQ (reference sequence). This CDR3 reads CASSLGSGLDTQYF. In DNA, the CDR3 is TGTGCCAGCAGCTTAGGTTCAGGTCTTGATACGCAGTATTTT.

The table lists this clonotype with many counts. The chain is built from TRBV7-2 and TRBJ1-1; D is unresolved. The CDR3 totals 13 residues. Between the trimmed V and J ends, which lost 4 bases and 2 bases, there was a span of 8 bases. Germline CDR1 is SGHTA and CDR2 is FQGNSA. The CDR3 region has the DNA TGTGCCAGCAGCTCTACTATAAACACTGAAGCTTTCTTT. It encodes CASSSTINTEAFF. Full variable domain (rest looked up from reference TRBV7-2 and TRBJ1-1): GAGVSQSPSNKVTEKGKDVELRCDPISGHTALYWYRQSLGQGLEFLIYFQGNSAPDKSGLPSDRFSAERTGGSVSTLTIQRTQQEDSAVYLCASSSTINTEAFFGQGTRLTVV.

This clonotype occurred a few times. The V gene is TRBV12-3 or TRBV12-4, the J gene TRBJ2-1; 9 bases agree with TRBD2. Germline trimming cut 6 bases from V and 9 bases from J; bases unmatched to any gene: 9. CDR3 size: 14 residues. The CDR3 loop reads CASRLLEAGGEQFF. CDR3 sequence (DNA): TGTGCCAGCAGGCTCTTAGAAGCGGGGGGTGAGCAGTTCTTC.

This clonotype showed up many times. The V and J genes are TRBV27 and TRBJ1-4; D unresolved. V dropped 1 base and J dropped 5 bases, with 8 bases sitting between them. This CDR3 comprises 14 residues. Germline CDR1 and CDR2: MNHEY and SMNVEV (reference sequence). CDR3 nucleotide sequence: TGTGCCAGCAGTTTATGGGCGGGGAATGAAAAACTGTTTTTT. It specifies CASSLWAGNEKLFF.

Note on this clonotype: A much more abundant neighbour one base away suggests this may be a read error. CDR3 sequence: CSAVDGLVYKQYF. CDR3 nucleotides: TGCAGTGCGGTCGACGGACTAGTCTACAAGCAGTACTTC. The V call is TRBV20-1, the J call TRBJ2-7; TRBD2 matches 7 bases. There are 13 residues in the CDR3. From germline, CDR1 is DFQATT and CDR2 SNEGSKA (reference sequence).

This clonotype was observed many times. The V and J genes are TRBV29-1 and TRBJ2-1; 9 positions agree with TRBD2. CDR3 length: 14 amino acids. The ends lost 1 base at V and 4 bases at J; junction bases unmatched: 2. Germline V gives CDR1 SQVTM, CDR2 ANQGSEA. CDR3 bases: TGCAGCGTTGAAGGGCTAGCGGGATACAATGAGCAGTTCTTC. Residues: CSVEGLAGYNEQFF.

This clonotype was recorded a few times. The chain carries TRBV5-1 and TRBJ1-1, with D hard to call. Germline assignment: CDR1 SGHRS and CDR2 YFSETQ. V gave up 1 base and J gave up 0 bases, with 10 bases separating them. The CDR3 covers 15 residues. CDR3 sequence (DNA): TGCGCCAGCAGCTTGCGGTCAGGACTGAACACTGAAGCTTTCTTT. This encodes CASSLRSGLNTEAFF. The complete variable domain, with remaining parts taken from reference TRBV5-1 and TRBJ1-1, reads KAGVTQTPRYLIKTRGQQVTLSCSPISGHRSVSWYQQTPGQGLQFLFEYFSETQRNKGNFPGRFSGRQFSNSRSEMNVSTLELGDSALYLCASSLRSGLNTEAFFGQGTRLTVV.

This clonotype was found a few times. The genes are TRBV14 and TRBJ1-1; D is perhaps TRBD1 (5 bases). Germline-derived CDR1 and CDR2 are SGHDN and FVKESK. This CDR3 spans 12 amino acids. V was cut by 5 bases and J by 5 bases, with 9 bases left in between. The CDR3 loop reads CASSRGWTEAFF. CDR3 nucleotides: TGTGCCAGCAGCAGGGGTTGGACTGAAGCTTTCTTT.

J is TRBJ1-4 and V is TRBV19; possible D gene TRBD1, 5 bases. The germline V gene encodes CDR1 LNHDA and CDR2 SQIVND (reference sequence). The V and J ends lost 1 base and 8 bases respectively, with 14 bases between them. The CDR3 is 15 residues long. The CDR3 DNA sequence: TGTGCCAGTAGTATAGCCCCAGGGCCGGACGAAAAACTGTTTTTT. Protein product: CASSIAPGPDEKLFF.

This rearrangement joins TRBV20-1 to TRBJ1-2, with D tentatively TRBD1 (6 bases). The V and J ends lost 2 bases and 5 bases respectively, with 18 bases between them. The CDR3 consists of 15 residues. Germline V gene sequence: CDR1 DFQATT, CDR2 SNEGSKA (reference sequence). The DNA for the CDR3 is TGCAGTGCTAGATCCCGGGACACCCTGTTGTATGGCTACACCTTC. Translated, it gives CSARSRDTLLYGYTF.

Ten or more counts support this clonotype. The chain has TRBV7-2 and TRBJ2-3; a weak D match, TRBD1 (5 bases). The CDR3 sequence is 13 residues long. Germline CDR1 and CDR2: SGHTA and FQGNSA. V was clipped by 8 bases and J by 2 bases, with 11 bases between them. The CDR3 here is CASQGGYTDTQYF. As DNA, the CDR3 is TGTGCCAGCCAGGGCGGCTACACAGATACGCAGTATTTT.

The sample holds many counts of this clonotype. The J gene is TRBJ2-1, the V gene TRBV19; 11 positions agree with TRBD1. Germline V gene sequence: CDR1 LNHDA, CDR2 SQIVND (reference sequence). The CDR3 covers 16 residues. J lost 5 bases, V lost 3 bases, and 6 bases had no gene match. The CDR3 loop reads CASSIHRDRGDNEQFF. CDR3 in DNA: TGTGCCAGTAGTATTCACCGGGACAGGGGGGACAATGAGCAGTTCTTC.

This clonotype has just a few counts. The chain couples TRBV9 to TRBJ2-5; D is possibly TRBD2 (7 bases). The CDR3 length is 14 residues. V was trimmed by 0 bases and J by 5 bases, leaving 11 bases between them. Germline assignment: CDR1 SGDLS and CDR2 YYNGEE. The CDR3 is CASSVGGGGETQYF. CDR3 nucleotides: TGTGCCAGCAGCGTAGGAGGGGGAGGGGAGACCCAGTACTTC.

This chain joins TRBV29-1 and TRBJ1-1; 8 nucleotides align to TRBD1. With 0 bases clipped from V and 4 bases from J, the junction kept 4 bases outside the gene matches. Germline CDR1 SQVTM, CDR2 ANQGSEA. This CDR3 spans 14 amino acids. The CDR3 region is CSVEDRQGATEAFF. The CDR3 DNA reads TGCAGCGTTGAAGATCGGCAGGGGGCCACTGAAGCTTTCTTT. Filled out from reference TRBV29-1 and TRBJ1-1, the complete variable domain reads SAVISQKPSRDICQRGTSLTIQCQVDSQVTMMFWYRQQPGQSLTLIATANQGSEATYESGFVIDKFPISRPNLTFSTLTVSNMSPEDSSIYLCSVEDRQGATEAFFGQGTRLTVV.

Ten or more counts support this clonotype. The rearrangement joins TRBV20-1 to TRBJ1-2, with 7 bases lining up with TRBD1. V lost 6 bases and J lost 5; bases outside the gene matches: 6. CDR1 DFQATT and CDR2 SNEGSKA come from the germline V gene (reference sequence). The CDR3 runs to 12 residues. The CDR3 DNA reads as TGCAGTGCCACGACAGGGCCTTATGGCTACACCTTC. Its protein product is CSATTGPYGYTF.

Remarks on this clonotype: At one end the junction does not follow the germline gene, possibly because of a read error. The chain combines TRBV15 with TRBJ1-6; D is unclear. Per germline, CDR1 LNHNV and CDR2 YYDKDF (reference sequence). The CDR3 loop spans 15 amino acids. CDR3 nucleotide sequence: TGTGCCACCAGCAGAGATCTGGGCCGAAATTCAACCCTCCACTTT. It translates to CATSRDLGRNSTLHF.

This clonotype was seen ten or more times. The chain couples TRBV28 to TRBJ1-5, with a possible D match to TRBD1 (5 bases). The germline CDR1 and CDR2 sequences are MDHEN and SYDVKM. This CDR3 comprises 17 residues. Trimming stripped 3 bases from V and 2 bases from J, with 17 bases between. CDR3 coding DNA: TGTGCCAGCAGTTTGAGCCAGGGAATTTCGGGCAATCAGCCCCAGCATTTT. This gives the protein CASSLSQGISGNQPQHF.